The 6 T cell receptor beta chains in this list originate from one sample, sequenced in a study of cytomegalovirus exposure and HLA in healthy donors (dated 2017 in TCRdb). Library method: the immunoSEQ multiplex PCR assay. For the multiplex PCR, a mixture combining 60 forward primers for TCR Vbeta segments and 13 reverse primers for TCR Jbeta segments was used. TCRdb took over this immuneACCESS table, retaining in-frame rearrangements with V and J assigned. Such tables are incomplete; in checked studies, under half of the missing clones stem from an unresolved V gene, and the remainder is unexplained. For this sample there are 150,000 to 200,000 clones; approximately 86% appear just once. The ten largest clones capture about 1.7% of the sample. Sequencing was performed on PBMCs. These receptors were collected from a woman aged 18 to 35 in good health and CMV-seronegative.

This rearrangement joins TRBV4-2 to TRBJ2-7; perhaps TRBD2 as D (6 bases). Germline CDR1 is LGHNA and CDR2 is YNFKEQ. Between the trimmed V and J ends, which lost 0 bases and 2 bases, there was a span of 8 bases. CDR3 size: 14 residues. DNA of the CDR3: TGTGCCAGCAGCCAAGATACGGGGGCCTACGAGCAGTACTTC. This gives the protein CASSQDTGAYEQYF.

Turning to this clone: At one end the junction does not follow the germline gene, possibly because of a read error. The chain uses TRBV7-9 and TRBJ2-1; 9 positions match TRBD1. The CDR3 length is 15 residues. The germline gives CDR1 SEHNR, CDR2 FQNEAQ (reference sequence). The CDR3 loop reads CSSSPRDRVPTGQFF. The CDR3, as DNA: TGTTCCAGCAGCCCCCGGGACAGGGTACCTACAGGGCAGTTCTTC.

The chain links TRBV27 to TRBJ1-1; TRBD1 might be the D (5 bases). The CDR3 loop spans 14 amino acids. V dropped 6 bases and J dropped 4 bases, with 15 bases sitting between them. The germline gives CDR1 MNHEY, CDR2 SMNVEV (reference sequence). CDR3 nucleotide sequence: TGTGCCAGCAGCTCTTCGGGTCAGGGCACTGAAGCTTTCTTT. This translates into CASSSSGQGTEAFF.

This sequence joins TRBV10-2 and TRBJ1-2; D call uncertain. Per the germline V gene, CDR1 is WSHSY and CDR2 is SAAADI. Trimming pared 0 bases from V and 8 bases from J, leaving 13 bases between. The CDR3 covers 14 residues. The CDR3 nucleotides read TGCGCCAGCAGTGAGTCAGGCAAATCGAGGGGCTACACCTTC. It translates to CASSESGKSRGYTF.

The chain uses TRBV25-1 and TRBJ2-5; 10 nucleotides match TRBD1. The DNA end lines up better with TRBJ2-7; the J call may be wrong. The CDR3 sequence is 14 residues long. Germline V CDR1 and CDR2: MGHDK, SYGVNS. The CDR3 DNA is TGTGCCAGCAGTGCGACAGGGGGCCCAGGCGAGCAGTACTTC. Translated, it gives CASSATGGPGEQYF.

This clone appeared once. The gene calls are TRBV30 and TRBJ1-5, with D maybe TRBD1 (6 bases). The CDR3 covers 15 residues. V shed 1 base and J shed 5 bases, with 15 bases lying between them. The germline V gene encodes CDR1 GTSNPN and CDR2 SVGIG (reference sequence). CDR3: CAWSGGPGVYQPQHF. The CDR3 nucleotides are TGTGCCTGGAGTGGAGGCCCAGGGGTGTATCAGCCCCAGCATTTT.